What follows is one T cell receptor (beta chain) and its context. Assay: immunoSEQ multiplex PCR; the TCRdb copy retains only in-frame clones and omits some. This sample has 140,000 or so clones, with around 80% found just once. The data are from a study of blood T cell repertoires in COVID-19. On the study more broadly: Sites in the United States, Italy and Spain provided acute and convalescent COVID-19 samples.

CDR1 DFQATT and CDR2 SNEGSKA come from the germline V gene (reference sequence). This CDR3 is built from 15 residues. Trimming shortened V by 4 bases and J by 3 bases, and 18 bases separated the two germline ends. Sequencing used peripheral blood. The rearrangement uses TRBV20-1 and TRBJ2-5, with a weak D call TRBD1 (6 bases). The TCR sequence derives from a man aged 55 to 69 with active or convalescent COVID-19. CDR3 region: CSANEYRTVKETQYF. The CDR3 DNA reads TGCAGTGCTAATGAGTACCGGACAGTTAAAGAGACCCAGTACTTC.